This TCR beta chain was retrieved from a study of shared clonotypes between healthy human individuals. The CDR3 is 15 amino acids. From germline, CDR1 is PRHDT and CDR2 FYEKMQ (reference sequence). V was pared by 0 bases and J by 5 bases, with 2 bases of the junction left unmatched. This table comes from immunoSEQ multiplex PCR, and its TCRdb copy is limited to in-frame clones, with some not included. This sample has about 2.3 million clones; 80% to 95% occur once, and the top ten carry approximately 0.4%. The gene calls are TRBV13 and TRBJ2-3; 10 bases line up with TRBD2. Input material: naive CD4+ T cells from PBMCs. As to subset: CD45RA+ positively selected. The TCR sequence derives from a man aged 18 to 29 in good health. Some clones in this sample may be carry-over from other donors' samples. CDR3 sequence: CASSLGLAGLDTQYF. The CDR3 nucleotides read TGTGCCAGCAGCTTAGGACTAGCGGGACTAGATACGCAGTATTTT.